The T cell receptor beta chain described here comes from a study of immune evolution from preneoplasia to lung adenocarcinoma. Profiling relied on immunoSEQ multiplex PCR, and the TCRdb table lists in-frame clones only, not all of them. Of thousands of clones listed, around 75% are singletons. This clone came up once. Its antigen is not known. Overall study findings and caveats: Normal lung had the highest top T cell clone frequencies. Later-stage lesions appeared to have more T cells, more diversity, less clonality.

The CDR3 has 16 residues. CDR1 is SGHTA and CDR2 is FQGNSA in the germline V gene. V was clipped by 1 base and J by 3 bases; unmatched bases: 6. Sample: FFPE minimally invasive lung adenocarcinoma tissue. The chain has TRBV7-2 and TRBJ2-1, with 7 positions matching TRBD2. The clonotype comes from a donor at least 70 years old with lung adenocarcinoma. CDR3 loop: CASSLDRASGYNEQFF. In DNA, the CDR3 is TGTGCCAGCAGCTTAGATAGGGCTAGCGGCTACAATGAGCAGTTCTTC.